These 16 T cell receptor beta chains were all obtained from the same sample, sequenced in a study of blood T cell repertoires in COVID-19 (dated by TCRdb to the early 2020s). Receptors were amplified or captured by the immunoSEQ multiplex PCR assay. Entries here come from immuneACCESS through TCRdb and include only in-frame sequences with V and J called. Some clones fail to appear in such tables; in the studies checked, an unresolved V gene covers under half of the shortfall, and the cause of the remainder is unknown. The sample has approximately 250,000 clones on record, around 84% of them singletons. Of the sample, approximately 4.3% falls within the top ten clones. The sequenced material came from PBMCs or T cells enriched from blood (not recorded which). The receptors stem from a man younger than 45 with acute COVID-19.

The chain has TRBV7-2 and TRBJ1-5, with TRBD1 identical over 10 bases. The CDR3 totals 15 residues. The V gene's germline CDR1 is SGHTA and CDR2 FQGNSA. The V gene end was trimmed by 6 bases and the J gene end by 11 bases; junction bases not matched to a gene: 13. The CDR3 loop is CASSPDRGTGRAQHF. In DNA form, the CDR3 reads TGTGCCAGCAGTCCGGACAGGGGGACAGGAAGGGCCCAGCATTTT. The full variable domain, with the rest looked up from reference TRBV7-2 and TRBJ1-5, is GAGVSQSPSNKVTEKGKDVELRCDPISGHTALYWYRQSLGQGLEFLIYFQGNSAPDKSGLPSDRFSAERTGGSVSTLTIQRTQQEDSAVYLCASSPDRGTGRAQHFGDGTRLSIL.

This clone was counted a single time. This sequence joins TRBV10-1 and TRBJ2-7, with TRBD1 matching over 7 bases. The CDR3 loop spans 14 amino acids. J was trimmed by 2 bases and V by 6 bases; bases with no gene match: 7. Germline CDR1 reads WNHNN; CDR2 reads SYGVQD (reference sequence). The CDR3 coding sequence is TGCGCCAGCAGACGGGACAGACCTCCCTACGAGCAGTACGTC. It encodes CASRRDRPPYEQYV.

In nucleotides, the CDR3 is TGCGCCAGCAGCCAGCCATGGACAGGGTATGAAAAACTGTTTTTT. This translates into CASSQPWTGYEKLFF. The rearrangement uses TRBV4-1 and TRBJ1-4; TRBD1 agrees at 8 bases. Germline values: CDR1 MGHRA, CDR2 YSYEKL. After removal of 3 bases from V and 6 bases from J, the junction contained 6 bases not matched to a gene. The CDR3 spans 15 residues.

This clone has only one observation. The chain couples TRBV6-5 to TRBJ1-1; D uncertain. CDR3 length equals 13 residues. V gave up 2 bases and J gave up 4 bases, with 8 bases separating them. Per the germline V gene, CDR1 is MNHEY and CDR2 is SVGAGI. CDR3 amino acids: CASSYREFTEAFF. The CDR3 region has the DNA TGTGCCAGCAGTTACCGGGAATTCACTGAAGCTTTCTTT.

The CDR3 sequence is CASSHKSGGNTIYF. The CDR3 bases are TGTGCCAGCAGCCACAAGTCAGGCGGAAACACCATATATTTT. This chain links TRBV9 with TRBJ1-3, with no clear D. Germline V lookup: CDR1 SGDLS, CDR2 YYNGEE. The CDR3 runs to 14 residues. V lost 4 bases, J lost 4 bases, and 12 bases lay in between.

This chain joins TRBV6-4 and TRBJ2-3, with D possibly matching TRBD2 (6 bases). V lost 6 bases to trimming and J lost 7 bases, with 20 bases between them. The germline V gene encodes CDR1 MRHNA and CDR2 SNTAGT. This CDR3 spans 15 amino acids. The DNA of the CDR3 is TGTGCCAGCAGCCCCCCCGGACCCGCGGGAAATACGCAGTATTTT. Its translation is CASSPPGPAGNTQYF.

J is TRBJ1-2 and V is TRBV19; 7 bases align to TRBD1. This CDR3 region has 13 residues. With V trimmed by 5 bases and J by 8 bases, 8 bases remained unmatched. From germline, CDR1 is LNHDA and CDR2 SQIVND (reference sequence). DNA for the CDR3: TGTGCCAGTAGTGTTAACAGGGGCTGGGGCTACACCTTC. It yields the protein CASSVNRGWGYTF. The full variable domain, with the rest looked up from reference TRBV19 and TRBJ1-2, is DGGITQSPKYLFRKEGQNVTLSCEQNLNHDAMYWYRQDPGQGLRLIYYSQIVNDFQKGDIAEGYSVSREKKESFPLTVTSAQKNPTAFYLCASSVNRGWGYTFGSGTRLTVV.

The chain has TRBV11-3 and TRBJ1-1, with 7 bases lining up with TRBD1. V lost 3 bases and J lost 1; bases outside the gene matches: 2. Germline CDR1 reads SGHNT; CDR2 reads YENEEA. The CDR3 length is 14 residues. CDR3 bases: TGTGCCAGCAGCTTCCGGGACAGGAACACTGAAGCTTTCTTT. Amino acid sequence: CASSFRDRNTEAFF.

This clone was observed once. V gene TRBV2 combines with J gene TRBJ1-4, with unresolved D. The V end was cut by 7 bases, the J end by 6 bases, with 18 bases between. Germline CDR1 reads SNHLY; CDR2 reads FYNNEI. The CDR3 covers 15 residues. CDR3 DNA: TGTGCCAGCACGGGGAAATCGGGGTTTGATGAAAAACTGTTTTTT. Translated, it gives CASTGKSGFDEKLFF.

The chain has TRBV15 and TRBJ1-2, with 10 nucleotides matching TRBD1. The junction had 3 bases not matched to a gene; V was cut back by 5 bases and J by 3 bases. Looked up from germline, CDR1 is LNHNV and CDR2 is YYDKDF (reference sequence). The CDR3 runs to 14 residues. This chain's CDR3 is CATSGTGAYYGYTF. Here the CDR3 DNA reads TGTGCCACCAGCGGGACAGGGGCTTACTATGGCTACACCTTC.

The chain joins TRBV7-8 to TRBJ2-2; 9 positions match TRBD1. The CDR3 sequence is 15 residues long. J lost 6 bases, V lost 2 bases, and 4 bases had no gene match. CDR1 is SGHVS, CDR2 FQNEAQ, per germline. CDR3 sequence: CASSLTGGSPGELFF. The DNA for the CDR3 is TGTGCCAGCAGCTTAACAGGGGGCAGTCCCGGGGAGCTGTTTTTT.

V gene TRBV6-5 combines with J gene TRBJ2-7, with D possibly TRBD1 on 6 matching bases. This CDR3 region has 15 residues. Between the trimmed V and J ends, which lost 6 bases and 0 bases, there was a span of 15 bases. Germline assignment: CDR1 MNHEY and CDR2 SVGAGI. This chain's CDR3 is CASSQTGLSSYEQYV. CDR3 coding DNA: TGTGCCAGCAGCCAGACAGGCCTTAGCTCCTACGAGCAGTACGTC.

The CDR3 loop is CASSTLLTQGKDDEQFF. Here the CDR3 DNA reads TGTGCCAGCAGCACTCTACTAACCCAGGGCAAGGACGATGAGCAGTTCTTC. The chain is built from TRBV5-5 and TRBJ2-1; possible D gene TRBD1, 5 bases. The CDR3 extends over 17 amino acids. The germline gives CDR1 SGHKS, CDR2 YYEKEE (reference sequence). Trimming shortened V by 4 bases and J by 8 bases, and 25 bases separated the two germline ends.

The chain has TRBV27 and TRBJ1-6; perhaps TRBD1 as D (6 bases). The germline gives CDR1 MNHEY, CDR2 SMNVEV (reference sequence). The CDR3 has 16 amino acids. Trimming took off 3 bases at V and 9 bases at J, with 18 bases between the two ends. CDR3 region: CASSFTGSLVGSPLHF. DNA for the CDR3: TGTGCCAGCAGTTTCACAGGGTCTTTAGTTGGTTCACCCCTCCACTTT.

Only one count was recorded for this clone. V is TRBV9 and J is TRBJ1-5; maybe TRBD1 (5 bases). Looked up from germline, CDR1 is SGDLS and CDR2 is YYNGEE. There are 14 residues in the CDR3. V lost 0 bases to trimming and J lost 4 bases, with 8 bases between them. CDR3 sequence: CASSVDAGNQPQHF. For the CDR3, the DNA is TGTGCCAGCAGCGTAGATGCAGGGAATCAGCCCCAGCATTTT. Full variable domain (remainder filled in from reference TRBV9 and TRBJ1-5): DSGVTQTPKHLITATGQRVTLRCSPRSGDLSVYWYQQSLDQGLQFLIQYYNGEERAKGNILERFSAQQFPDLHSELNLSSLELGDSALYFCASSVDAGNQPQHFGDGTRLSIL.

The J gene is TRBJ2-7, the V gene TRBV2, with 9 bases fitting TRBD2. This CDR3 comprises 17 residues. CDR1 is SNHLY, CDR2 FYNNEI, per germline. The J segment lost 3 bases and the V segment lost 2 bases, leaving 11 bases of the junction unmatched. The DNA of the CDR3 is TGTGCCAGCAGTGAAAATTTAGCGGGAGTTCAGCACTACGAGCAGTACGTC. Encoded protein: CASSENLAGVQHYEQYV.